This TCR beta chain was sequenced during a study of technical replicates of blood from a few donors. Sequencing was performed with immunoSEQ multiplex PCR; in TCRdb, only in-frame clones are kept and a portion is missing. Among 65,000 to 85,000 clones listed, over 80% were seen once. The CDR3 runs to 15 residues. V shed 8 bases and J 0 bases; nucleotides not matched to a gene: 6. Germline lookup yields CDR1 MNHNS and CDR2 SASEGT. The TCR comes from a human donor in good health. The source material was T cells isolated from PBMCs. The rearrangement joins TRBV6-1 to TRBJ2-4, with TRBD1 matching over 8 bases. CDR3 amino acids: CASWGTGQAKNIQYF. CDR3 DNA sequence: TGTGCCAGCTGGGGGACAGGACAAGCCAAAAACATTCAGTACTTC.